This T cell receptor beta chain is drawn from a study of blood T cells in healthy people across ages. Sample-barcoded 5' priming and a J-beta primer mix drove a second PCR of roughly 7 to 11 cycles. TCRdb re-derived calls from the 5' RACE reads in MiXCR, one entry per CDR3 protein. In the table there are hundreds of thousands of distinct CDR3 sequences, 62% of which are singletons. Findings and caveats of the study: Versus aged donors, long-lived donors had higher diversity and more naive CD4+ cells.

Notes on this clonotype: Its matching antigen is unknown.

V trimming: 4 bases; J trimming: 8 bases; junction bases outside the gene matches: 2. The V gene's germline CDR1 is SGHAT and CDR2 FQDESV (reference sequence). The CDR3 length is 12 residues. The receptor was derived from a man aged 30-40 years in good health. This chain connects TRBV11-1 to TRBJ2-3; TRBD1 agrees at 8 bases. Sample: blood. CDR3 region: CASSSGQATQYF. The DNA for the CDR3 is TGTGCCAGCAGCTCGGGACAGGCTACGCAGTATTTT.